The 15 T cell receptor beta chains presented below share a single source sample, sequenced in a study of regulatory T cells in long-lasting Graves disease. The authors built TCR beta libraries using iRepertoire HTBI primers and Arm-PCR of CDR3 regions. TCRdb re-called the multiplex PCR reads with MiXCR, one entry per CDR3 protein. The data contain a few hundred thousand distinct CDR3 sequences, about a sixth of them singletons. Time point denoted: newly diagnosed GD, antithyroid drugs for less than 3 months. PBMCs were the source of the RNA used for TCR sequencing. The data were also submitted as part of a second study, on T cells in Graves' hyperthyroidism and ophthalmopathy.

The sample in question was peripheral blood mononuclear cells (PBMCs), obtained at new diagnosis, from a patient treated with antithyroid drugs. The origin of the receptors is a woman aged 18-29 years with Graves disease.

J is TRBJ1-2 and V is TRBV30; D is undetermined. Germline assignment: CDR1 GTSNPN and CDR2 SVGIG (reference sequence). V was cut by 0 bases and J by 7 bases, with 6 bases left in between. CDR3 length equals 11 residues. CDR3 sequence reads: CAWSVLFGYTF. The CDR3 DNA follows: TGTGCCTGGAGTGTTCTATTTGGCTACACCTTC. Combining the CDR3 with reference TRBV30 and TRBJ1-2 gives the whole variable domain SQTIHQWPATLVQPVGSPLSLECTVEGTSNPNLYWYRQAAGRGLQLLFYSVGIGQISSEVPQNLSASRPQDRQFILSSKKLLLSDSGFYLCAWSVLFGYTFGSGTRLTVV.

Comments on this clonotype: Likely a read error: the CDR3 ends without its conserved phenylalanine or tryptophan. The chain recombines TRBV12-3 or TRBV12-4 with TRBJ1-5; no reliable D call. V was pared by 6 bases and J by 4 bases, with 16 bases between. This CDR3 is 15 amino acids long. Written as DNA, the CDR3 is TGTGCCAGCAGCCAATTTGTGGAGATAAATCAGCCCCAGCATCTT. Protein sequence: CASSQFVEINQPQHL.

The J gene is TRBJ2-1, the V gene TRBV24-1, with D hard to call. V was pared by 9 bases and J by 13 bases, with 21 bases between. The CDR3 length is 13 residues. Germline V gives CDR1 KGHDR, CDR2 SFDVKD. The CDR3, as DNA: TGTGCCACCGAAAATCCGACCAGTCGGCTTCAGTTCTTC. It yields the protein CATENPTSRLQFF.

This chain joins TRBV27 and TRBJ2-1; 8 nucleotides agree with TRBD2. J was trimmed by 6 bases and V by 5 bases; bases with no gene match: 15. The length of the CDR3 is 17 residues. CDR1 MNHEY and CDR2 SMNVEV come from the germline V gene (reference sequence). CDR3 coding DNA: TGTGCCAGCAGTACCCTCCTCGGGACTAGAACCCCCAATGAGCAGTTCTTC. It encodes CASSTLLGTRTPNEQFF.

This chain links TRBV29-1 with TRBJ1-2; D may be TRBD1 (5 bases). Germline CDR1 SQVTM, CDR2 ANQGSEA. The CDR3 is 13 amino acids. Trimming stripped 0 bases from V and 7 bases from J, with 12 bases between. The CDR3 is CSVEDLGATGYTF. The CDR3 coding sequence is TGCAGCGTTGAAGATCTCGGGGCGACTGGCTACACCTTC.

In this sample, this clonotype turned up many times. CDR3 protein: CASSMGLAYNEQFF. The CDR3 DNA reads TGTGCCAGCAGCATGGGACTAGCTTACAATGAGCAGTTCTTC. The chain employs TRBV5-8 and TRBJ2-1; 9 bases are a match to TRBD2. The germline CDR1 and CDR2 sequences are SGHTS and YDEGEE. This CDR3 comprises 14 residues. V shed 4 bases and J 4 bases; nucleotides not matched to a gene: 3.

This chain connects TRBV5-1 to TRBJ2-7; 11 bases line up with TRBD1. The ends lost 4 bases at V and 6 bases at J; junction bases unmatched: 6. Germline lookup yields CDR1 SGHRS and CDR2 YFSETQ. The CDR3 has 14 residues. This CDR3 reads CASSPTGTGGEQYF. As DNA, the CDR3 is TGCGCCAGCAGCCCTACCGGGACAGGGGGCGAGCAGTACTTC.

The chain combines TRBV7-9 with TRBJ2-5; D is possibly TRBD2 (6 bases). Trimming removed 4 bases from V and 5 bases from J, with 8 bases in between. Germline V gene data show CDR1 as SEHNR and CDR2 as FQNEAQ (reference sequence). The CDR3 totals 12 residues. CDR3 sequence reads: CASSWEVETQYF. The CDR3 DNA reads as TGTGCCAGCAGCTGGGAGGTGGAGACCCAGTACTTC.

This clonotype was observed many times. J is TRBJ1-2 and V is TRBV7-2; no firm D call. Trimming cost V 5 bases and J 5 bases, with 24 bases left between them. The CDR3 is 17 residues long. Germline assignment: CDR1 SGHTA and CDR2 FQGNSA. As DNA, the CDR3 is TGTGCCAGCAGCCACCCTGGGCGGCGGCTTTCCGGTTATGGCTACACCTTC. The encoded protein is CASSHPGRRLSGYGYTF.

This clonotype was counted ten times or more. V is TRBV20-1 and J is TRBJ2-3, with no clear D. V gave up 3 bases and J gave up 6 bases, with 4 bases separating them. CDR1 DFQATT and CDR2 SNEGSKA come from the germline V gene (reference sequence). This CDR3 has 10 residues. The DNA for the CDR3 is TGCAGTGCTAGCCGTGATACGCAGTATTTT. This codes for CSASRDTQYF.

This clonotype was counted between two and nine times. The chain links TRBV4-1 to TRBJ2-5; D is unresolved. Germline CDR1 reads MGHRA; CDR2 reads YSYEKL. The CDR3 is 13 residues long. With 3 bases removed from V and 5 bases from J, the gap between germline ends came to 10 bases. The CDR3 region is CASSQGYGETQYF. The DNA of the CDR3 is TGCGCCAGCAGCCAGGGGTACGGGGAGACCCAGTACTTC.

This clonotype has at least ten counts. V is TRBV2 and J is TRBJ1-2, with D perhaps matching TRBD1 (6 bases). The CDR3 has 13 residues. The V end lost 6 bases, the J end lost 7 bases, and 15 bases lay between the germline ends. CDR1 is SNHLY, CDR2 FYNNEI, per germline. CDR3 in DNA: TGTGCCAGCAGCGCTCTCACAGGGTCTGGCTACACCTTC. Its protein is CASSALTGSGYTF.

In regard to this clonotype: With a much larger clone just one base away, this may be a read error. The chain has TRBV20-1 and TRBJ2-4, with 7 bases fitting TRBD2. The DNA end lines up better with TRBJ2-7; the J call may be wrong. Germline values: CDR1 DFQATT, CDR2 SNEGSKA (reference sequence). This CDR3 spans 14 amino acids. CDR3 nucleotide sequence: TGCAGTGCTAGAGAGAGTAGCGGGTTCGACGAGCAGTACTTC. This encodes CSARESSGFDEQYF.

In its sample, this clonotype was seen many times. The chain uses TRBV9 and TRBJ2-5, with D perhaps given as TRBD1 or TRBD2 (6 bases each). Germline assignment: CDR1 SGDLS and CDR2 YYNGEE. CDR3 length: 15 amino acids. V lost 2 bases to trimming and J lost 2 bases, with 13 bases between them. Here the CDR3 DNA reads TGTGCCAGCAGCGTTGATGCGGGGACACAAGAGACCCAGTACTTC. Protein: CASSVDAGTQETQYF.

This clonotype occurred many times. The CDR3 region is CASSRDRGQDTQYF. DNA of the CDR3: TGTGCCAGCAGCCGGGACAGGGGGCAAGATACGCAGTATTTT. The chain recombines TRBV7-8 with TRBJ2-3, with 12 nucleotides matching TRBD1. With 5 bases clipped from V and 5 bases from J, the junction kept 2 bases outside the gene matches. The CDR3 is made up of 14 amino acids. Germline assignment: CDR1 SGHVS and CDR2 FQNEAQ.